What follows are 24 T cell receptor beta chains derived from one specimen sequenced in a study of cytomegalovirus exposure and HLA in healthy donors. With 60 Vbeta and 13 Jbeta primers, the PCR was carried out. This table comes from immunoSEQ multiplex PCR, and its TCRdb copy is limited to in-frame clones, with some not included. The sample has 130,000 to 150,000 clones, roughly 78% seen once; the top ten hold approximately 2.9%. The material sequenced was PBMCs. The receptor set was obtained from a man in his forties in good health and CMV-seropositive.

Only one count was recorded for this clone. The chain combines TRBV5-5 with TRBJ1-2, with TRBD1 as a possible D gene (5 bases). This CDR3 is built from 14 residues. Germline V lookup: CDR1 SGHKS, CDR2 YYEKEE (reference sequence). Trimming took off 4 bases at V and 4 bases at J, with 14 bases between the two ends. This CDR3 reads CASSLQGQSYGYTF. DNA of the CDR3: TGTGCCAGCAGCCTACAAGGACAAAGCTATGGCTACACCTTC.

This chain joins TRBV18 and TRBJ2-1; 9 bases align to TRBD1. This CDR3 is built from 15 residues. With 3 bases clipped from V and 10 bases from J, the junction kept 10 bases outside the gene matches. Germline V lookup: CDR1 KGHSH, CDR2 LQKENI. The CDR3 nucleotides are TGTGCCAGCTCACCGTTGGGGGGACAGGGTGACGAGCAGTTCTTC. It encodes CASSPLGGQGDEQFF.

V usage is TRBV28 and J usage is TRBJ1-1; 8 positions match TRBD1. The germline gives CDR1 MDHEN, CDR2 SYDVKM. With 8 bases clipped from V and 6 bases from J, the junction kept 5 bases outside the gene matches. The CDR3 loop spans 12 amino acids. The CDR3 sequence is CASGIQGAEAFF. CDR3 nucleotides: TGTGCCAGCGGAATACAGGGGGCTGAAGCTTTCTTT.

The rearrangement links TRBV2 to TRBJ2-3; 14 positions match TRBD2. Germline loops: CDR1 SNHLY, CDR2 FYNNEI. This CDR3 is built from 17 residues. With 8 bases clipped from V and 3 bases from J, the junction kept 10 bases outside the gene matches. The CDR3 DNA is TGTGCCAGCCACGGGACTAGCGGGAGCTTACGGACAGATACGCAGTATTTT. Translating it yields CASHGTSGSLRTDTQYF.

This clone was observed a few times. This rearrangement joins TRBV6-1 to TRBJ2-1; no definite D call. Germline V lookup: CDR1 MNHNS, CDR2 SASEGT. The CDR3 sequence is 12 residues long. V lost 6 bases, J lost 4 bases, and 7 bases lay in between. The CDR3 coding sequence is TGTGCCAGCAGCGTAGATTACAATGAGCAGTTCTTC. Translating gives CASSVDYNEQFF.

The chain couples TRBV5-4 to TRBJ2-3; possible D gene TRBD2, 5 bases. V lost 0 bases and J lost 4, with 12 bases in between. This CDR3 comprises 15 residues. The germline V gene encodes CDR1 SGHNT and CDR2 YYREEE (reference sequence). This CDR3 is CASSLEGVRADTQYF. The CDR3 nucleotides are TGTGCCAGCAGCTTGGAGGGAGTCCGGGCAGATACGCAGTATTTT.

The J gene is TRBJ2-7, the V gene TRBV30, with D perhaps TRBD2 (5 bases). The CDR3 covers 14 residues. Trimming took off 4 bases at V and 3 bases at J, with 16 bases between the two ends. Germline CDR1 reads GTSNPN; CDR2 reads SVGIG (reference sequence). CDR3 DNA sequence: TGTGCCTGGACTCCAGGAGGCCCAATCTACGAGCAGTACTTC. Its protein is CAWTPGGPIYEQYF.

Worth noting for this clone: Relative to the germline gene, one junction end is altered; a read error may explain this. This chain uses TRBV7-9 with TRBJ1-2, with 7 bases that match TRBD1. The length of the CDR3 is 19 residues. In germline, CDR1 is SEHNR, CDR2 FQNEAQ (reference sequence). CDR3 DNA: TGTTCCAGCAGCGCACGAAGCCTGGGACAGCAGCCGTCTAACTATGGCTACACCTTC. Amino acid sequence: CSSSARSLGQQPSNYGYTF.

V gene TRBV19 combines with J gene TRBJ2-7; TRBD1 matches at 9 bases. V shed 3 bases, J shed 6 bases, and the junction held 6 bases outside the gene matches. The CDR3 runs 14 residues. Germline lookup yields CDR1 LNHDA and CDR2 SQIVND (reference sequence). The CDR3 DNA reads as TGTGCCAGTAGTATCTTGGGACAGGGTACCGAGCAGTACTTC. This encodes CASSILGQGTEQYF. The full variable domain, in which reference TRBV19 and TRBJ2-7 provide the parts outside the CDR3, is DGGITQSPKYLFRKEGQNVTLSCEQNLNHDAMYWYRQDPGQGLRLIYYSQIVNDFQKGDIAEGYSVSREKKESFPLTVTSAQKNPTAFYLCASSILGQGTEQYFGPGTRLTVT.

V gene TRBV30 combines with J gene TRBJ1-2; 7 bases fit TRBD1. The CDR3 runs 12 residues. Per germline, CDR1 GTSNPN and CDR2 SVGIG (reference sequence). The J segment lost 4 bases and the V segment lost 8 bases, leaving 7 bases of the junction unmatched. In nucleotides, the CDR3 is TGTGCCCGATACAGGGGATCCTATGGCTACACCTTC. Translated: CARYRGSYGYTF.

This clone has just a few counts. The chain combines TRBV7-9 with TRBJ2-1; 9 bases match TRBD1. The CDR3 has 16 amino acids. With 2 bases clipped from V and 2 bases from J, the junction kept 4 bases outside the gene matches. Germline V CDR1 and CDR2: SEHNR, FQNEAQ (reference sequence). CDR3 nucleotide sequence: TGTGCCAGCAGCTTAATCTACAGGGGGCCCTACAATGAGCAGTTCTTC. Translated: CASSLIYRGPYNEQFF.

This sequence joins TRBV6-5 and TRBJ1-3; TRBD1 agrees at 8 bases. This CDR3 spans 15 amino acids. V gave up 5 bases and J gave up 4 bases; unmatched junction bases: 7. Germline V gene data show CDR1 as MNHEY and CDR2 as SVGAGI. The DNA of the CDR3 is TGTGCCAGCAGTACGCAGGGGGCCGGGGGAAACACCATATATTTT. Translation gives CASSTQGAGGNTIYF.

This clone was recorded once. This chain uses TRBV23-1 with TRBJ2-5; D call uncertain. TRBV23-1 is annotated as an ORF whose role is uncertain. The CDR3 spans 14 residues. Trimming pared 6 bases from V and 0 bases from J, leaving 11 bases between. This chain's CDR3 is CASSSPDNQETQYF. CDR3 nucleotides: TGCGCCAGCAGCTCACCCGACAACCAAGAGACCCAGTACTTC.

The V gene is TRBV29-1, the J gene TRBJ1-2; TRBD1 might be the D (5 bases). Germline-derived CDR1 and CDR2 are SQVTM and ANQGSEA. Trimming removed 6 bases at V and 1 base at J, with 12 bases between. CDR3 length: 13 amino acids. The CDR3: CSVGTTVNYGYTF. CDR3 nucleotide sequence: TGCAGCGTCGGCACGACAGTTAACTATGGCTACACCTTC.

The chain joins TRBV6-6 to TRBJ1-3; TRBD1 agrees at 9 bases. CDR1 and CDR2 from the germline V gene are MNHNY and SVGAGI (reference sequence). The junction had 10 bases not matched to a gene; V was cut back by 6 bases and J by 4 bases. The CDR3 has 16 residues. CDR3 bases: TGTGCCAGCAGCTCCGGACAGGGGCTCTCCGGAAACACCATATATTTT. Its translation is CASSSGQGLSGNTIYF.

This clone has a handful of counts. The rearrangement joins TRBV30 to TRBJ1-3; no firm D call. The length of the CDR3 is 14 residues. The V gene's germline CDR1 is GTSNPN and CDR2 SVGIG (reference sequence). V was trimmed by 4 bases and J by 0 bases, leaving 10 bases between them. The CDR3 nucleotides read TGTGCCTGGAAACCACCCGGCTCTGGAAACACCATATATTTT. Encoded protein: CAWKPPGSGNTIYF.

The chain uses TRBV18 and TRBJ2-7; TRBD1 matches 8 bases. With V trimmed by 3 bases and J by 3 bases, 1 base remained unmatched. Germline values: CDR1 KGHSH, CDR2 LQKENI. The CDR3 totals 13 residues. Here the CDR3 DNA reads TGTGCCAGCTCACCGGGGACAGGCTACGAGCAGTACTTC. Translating gives CASSPGTGYEQYF.

This chain connects TRBV19 to TRBJ1-5; D is possibly TRBD1 (6 bases). Germline V gives CDR1 LNHDA, CDR2 SQIVND (reference sequence). The CDR3 spans 15 residues. V was pared by 4 bases and J by 1 base, with 11 bases between. The CDR3 loop is CASSNYGQSNQPQHF. The DNA of the CDR3 is TGTGCCAGTAGTAACTACGGACAGAGCAATCAGCCCCAGCATTTT.

This clone was seen a handful of times. Germline and junction disagree at one end, which may indicate a read error. The chain joins TRBV7-9 to TRBJ2-1; D may be TRBD2 (5 bases). This CDR3 contains 13 residues. Germline CDR1 reads SEHNR; CDR2 reads FQNEAQ (reference sequence). The CDR3 sequence: CSSSSPASREQFF. In DNA, the CDR3 is TGTTCCAGCAGCTCTCCGGCTAGCAGGGAGCAGTTCTTC.

With regard to this clone: Germline is not matched at one junction end, which may reflect a read error. The J gene is TRBJ1-1, the V gene TRBV7-2; no clear D gene. CDR3 length: 15 amino acids. Germline-derived CDR1 and CDR2 are SGHTA and FQGNSA. The chain's CDR3 is CASSLVASTGEEAFF. The DNA of the CDR3 is TGTGCCAGTAGCTTAGTGGCTTCCACGGGTGAGGAGGCTTTCTTT.

The count of this clone is one. V is TRBV2 and J is TRBJ1-5; D remains unclear. V lost 3 bases to trimming and J lost 7 bases, with 16 bases between them. This CDR3 is 15 amino acids long. Looked up from germline, CDR1 is SNHLY and CDR2 is FYNNEI. In DNA form, the CDR3 reads TGTGCCAGCAGTGACCCCTCCGGACTCGAACAGCCCCAGCATTTT. Encoded protein: CASSDPSGLEQPQHF.

CDR3 in amino acids: CASSSGQGLQETQYF. DNA for the CDR3: TGTGCCAGCAGTAGTGGACAGGGCCTTCAAGAGACCCAGTACTTC. This chain links TRBV5-4 with TRBJ2-5, with 8 bases identical to TRBD1. CDR3 length: 15 residues. The V segment lost 5 bases and the J segment 2 bases; nucleotides outside the gene matches: 8. Germline V gives CDR1 SGHNT, CDR2 YYREEE (reference sequence).

V and J are TRBV28 and TRBJ2-1; D call uncertain. This CDR3 is 13 amino acids long. Germline CDR1 reads MDHEN; CDR2 reads SYDVKM. With 8 bases removed from V and 6 bases from J, the gap between germline ends came to 14 bases. CDR3 nucleotide sequence: TGTGCCAGCGTCTCTTTTCCCCGCAATGAGCAGTTCTTC. Translated: CASVSFPRNEQFF.

This clone was detected only once. The chain has TRBV29-1 and TRBJ2-6; D is undetermined. The germline gives CDR1 SQVTM, CDR2 ANQGSEA. The CDR3 has 13 amino acids. Trimming pared 3 bases from V and 0 bases from J, leaving 3 bases between. Written as DNA, the CDR3 is TGCAGCGTTGACAGCTCTGGGGCCAACGTCCTGACTTTC. It codes for CSVDSSGANVLTF.